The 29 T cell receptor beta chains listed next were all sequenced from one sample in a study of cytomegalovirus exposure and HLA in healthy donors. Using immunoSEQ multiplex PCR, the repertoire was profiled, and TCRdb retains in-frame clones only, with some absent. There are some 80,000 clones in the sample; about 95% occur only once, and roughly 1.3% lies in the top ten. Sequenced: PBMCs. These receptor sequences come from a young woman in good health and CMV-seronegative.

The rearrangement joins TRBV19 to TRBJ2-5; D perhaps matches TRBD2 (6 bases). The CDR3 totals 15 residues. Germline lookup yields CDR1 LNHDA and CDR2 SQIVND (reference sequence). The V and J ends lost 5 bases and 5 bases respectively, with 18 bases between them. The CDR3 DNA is TGTGCCAGTAGTCCGACGGGGGTTTGGGCGGAGACCCAGTACTTC. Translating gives CASSPTGVWAETQYF.

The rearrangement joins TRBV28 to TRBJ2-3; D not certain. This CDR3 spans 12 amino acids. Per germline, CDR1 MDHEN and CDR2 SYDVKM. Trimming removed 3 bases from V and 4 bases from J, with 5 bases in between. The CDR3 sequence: CASSFGPDTQYF. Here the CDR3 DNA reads TGTGCCAGCAGTTTCGGTCCAGATACGCAGTATTTT.

The DNA for the CDR3 is TGTGCCAGCAGCGTATTGAGCGGGAGCTCCCGAGAGACCCAGTACTTC. Its protein product is CASSVLSGSSRETQYF. The genes are TRBV9 and TRBJ2-5; 8 nucleotides agree with TRBD2. Looked up from germline, CDR1 is SGDLS and CDR2 is YYNGEE. V gave up 1 base and J gave up 4 bases; unmatched junction bases: 9. The CDR3 runs to 16 residues.

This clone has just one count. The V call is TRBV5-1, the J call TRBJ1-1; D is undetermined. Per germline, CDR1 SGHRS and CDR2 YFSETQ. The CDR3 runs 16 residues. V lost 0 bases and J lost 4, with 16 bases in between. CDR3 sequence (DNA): TGCGCCAGCAGCTTGGGGTCAGGAGGGAGGACCACTGAAGCTTTCTTT. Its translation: CASSLGSGGRTTEAFF.

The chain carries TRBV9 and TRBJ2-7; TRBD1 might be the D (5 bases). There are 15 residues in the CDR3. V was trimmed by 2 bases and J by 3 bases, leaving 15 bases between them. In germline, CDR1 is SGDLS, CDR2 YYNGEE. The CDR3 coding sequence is TGTGCCAGCAGCGTTGACAGCTTGACAATCTACGAGCAGTACTTC. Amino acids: CASSVDSLTIYEQYF.

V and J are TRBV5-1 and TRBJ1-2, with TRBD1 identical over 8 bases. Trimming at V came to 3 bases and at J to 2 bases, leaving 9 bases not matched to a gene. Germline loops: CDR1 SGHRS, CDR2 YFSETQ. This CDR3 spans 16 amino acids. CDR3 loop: CASSYAETGANYGYTF. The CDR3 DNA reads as TGCGCCAGCAGCTACGCCGAGACAGGGGCAAACTATGGCTACACCTTC.

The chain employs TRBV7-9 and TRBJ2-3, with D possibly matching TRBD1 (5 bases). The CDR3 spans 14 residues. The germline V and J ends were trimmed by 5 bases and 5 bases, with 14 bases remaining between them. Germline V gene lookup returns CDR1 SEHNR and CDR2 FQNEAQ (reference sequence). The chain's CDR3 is CASSVKGAEDTQYF. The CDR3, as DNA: TGTGCCAGCAGCGTCAAAGGGGCTGAAGATACGCAGTATTTT.

CDR3 DNA: TGTGCCAGTTCGTTCGGGACTGTGGACACTGAAGCTTTCTTT. Protein sequence: CASSFGTVDTEAFF. This sequence joins TRBV19 and TRBJ1-1, with TRBD1 as a possible D gene (5 bases). Germline loops: CDR1 LNHDA, CDR2 SQIVND (reference sequence). This CDR3 is built from 14 residues. V was trimmed by 8 bases and J by 3 bases, leaving 16 bases between them.

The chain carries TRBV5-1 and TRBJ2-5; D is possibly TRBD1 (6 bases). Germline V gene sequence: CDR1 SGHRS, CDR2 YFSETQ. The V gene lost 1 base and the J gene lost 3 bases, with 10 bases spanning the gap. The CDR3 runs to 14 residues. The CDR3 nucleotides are TGCGCCAGCAGCTTGCCGGCAGGGGAAGAGACCCAGTACTTC. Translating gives CASSLPAGEETQYF.

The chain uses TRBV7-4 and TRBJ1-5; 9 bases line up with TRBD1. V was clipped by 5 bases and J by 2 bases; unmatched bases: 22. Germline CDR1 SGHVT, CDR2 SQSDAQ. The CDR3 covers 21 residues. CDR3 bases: TGTGCCAGCAGCGGACGCCTCCGGGACAGGGTTCGGTGTATGGGCAATCAGCCCCAGCATTTT. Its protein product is CASSGRLRDRVRCMGNQPQHF.

CDR3 sequence reads: CASSQVGVYNEQFF. CDR3 bases: TGTGCCAGCAGCCAAGTCGGGGTTTACAATGAGCAGTTCTTC. This rearrangement joins TRBV14 to TRBJ2-1; TRBD2 might be the D (5 bases). Germline V gene data show CDR1 as SGHDN and CDR2 as FVKESK. CDR3 size: 14 residues. V lost 1 base and J lost 4, with 8 bases in between.

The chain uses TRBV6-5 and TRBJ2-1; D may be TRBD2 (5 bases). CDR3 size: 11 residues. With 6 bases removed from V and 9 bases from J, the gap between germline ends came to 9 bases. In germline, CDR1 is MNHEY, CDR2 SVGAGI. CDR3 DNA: TGTGCCAGCAGCCGACGGGGTGAGCAGTTCTTC. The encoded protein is CASSRRGEQFF.

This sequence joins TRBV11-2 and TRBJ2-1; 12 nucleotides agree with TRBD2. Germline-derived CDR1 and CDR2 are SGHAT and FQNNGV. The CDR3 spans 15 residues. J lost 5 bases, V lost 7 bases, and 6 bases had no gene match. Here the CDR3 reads CASTWTSGTNNEQFF. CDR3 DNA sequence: TGTGCCAGCACCTGGACTAGCGGGACCAACAATGAGCAGTTCTTC.

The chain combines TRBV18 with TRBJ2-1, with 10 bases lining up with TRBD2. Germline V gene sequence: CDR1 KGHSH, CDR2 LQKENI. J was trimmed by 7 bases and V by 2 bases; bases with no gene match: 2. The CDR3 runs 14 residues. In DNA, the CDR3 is TGTGCCAGCTCACCATCACTAGCGGGAAATGAGCAGTTCTTC. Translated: CASSPSLAGNEQFF.

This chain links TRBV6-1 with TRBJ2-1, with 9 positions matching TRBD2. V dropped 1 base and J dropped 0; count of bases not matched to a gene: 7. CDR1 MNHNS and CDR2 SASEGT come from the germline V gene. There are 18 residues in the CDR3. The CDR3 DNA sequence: TGTGCCAGCAGTGAAGGTAGCGGGAGTGACAGCTCCTACAATGAGCAGTTCTTC. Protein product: CASSEGSGSDSSYNEQFF.

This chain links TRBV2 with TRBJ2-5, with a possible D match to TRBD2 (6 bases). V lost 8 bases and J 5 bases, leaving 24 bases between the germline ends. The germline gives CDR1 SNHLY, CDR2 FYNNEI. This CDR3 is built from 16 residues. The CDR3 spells CASLPLQVAGLETQYF. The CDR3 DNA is TGTGCCAGCCTACCCCTTCAAGTGGCGGGATTGGAGACCCAGTACTTC. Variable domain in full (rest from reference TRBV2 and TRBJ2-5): EPEVTQTPSHQVTQMGQEVILRCVPISNHLYFYWYRQILGQKVEFLVSFYNNEISEKSEIFDDQFSVERPDGSNFTLKIRSTKLEDSAMYFCASLPLQVAGLETQYFGPGTRLLVL.

The DNA for the CDR3 is TGTGCCAGCTCACCCCCAGGGGGCAGTAGCACTGAAGCTTTCTTT. This codes for CASSPPGGSSTEAFF. The chain combines TRBV18 with TRBJ1-1; 8 bases agree with TRBD1. Germline CDR1 KGHSH, CDR2 LQKENI. Germline trimming cut 3 bases from V and 4 bases from J; bases unmatched to any gene: 7. The CDR3 has 15 residues.

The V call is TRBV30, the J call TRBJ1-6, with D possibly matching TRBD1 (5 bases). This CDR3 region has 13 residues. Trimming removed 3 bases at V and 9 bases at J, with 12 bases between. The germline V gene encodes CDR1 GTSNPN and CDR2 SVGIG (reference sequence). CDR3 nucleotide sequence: TGTGCCTGGAGAGGGGTCGAATTTTCACCCCTCCACTTT. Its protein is CAWRGVEFSPLHF.

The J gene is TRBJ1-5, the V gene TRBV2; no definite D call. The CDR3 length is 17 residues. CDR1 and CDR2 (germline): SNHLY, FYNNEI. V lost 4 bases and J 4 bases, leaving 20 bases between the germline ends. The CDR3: CASSVQTEFGSNQPQHF. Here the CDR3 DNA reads TGTGCCAGCAGTGTACAGACGGAATTCGGATCAAATCAGCCCCAGCATTTT.

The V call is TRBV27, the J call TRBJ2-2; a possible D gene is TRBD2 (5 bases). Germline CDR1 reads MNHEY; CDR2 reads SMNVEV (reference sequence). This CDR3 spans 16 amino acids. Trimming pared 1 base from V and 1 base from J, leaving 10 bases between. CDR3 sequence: CASSLFAGLNTGELFF. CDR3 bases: TGTGCCAGCAGTTTATTTGCGGGCCTGAACACCGGGGAGCTGTTTTTT.

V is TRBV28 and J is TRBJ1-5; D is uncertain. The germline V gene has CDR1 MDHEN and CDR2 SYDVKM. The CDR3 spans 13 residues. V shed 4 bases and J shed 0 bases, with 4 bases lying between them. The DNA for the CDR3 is TGTGCCAGCAGTTCGTATAGCAATCAGCCCCAGCATTTT. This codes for CASSSYSNQPQHF.

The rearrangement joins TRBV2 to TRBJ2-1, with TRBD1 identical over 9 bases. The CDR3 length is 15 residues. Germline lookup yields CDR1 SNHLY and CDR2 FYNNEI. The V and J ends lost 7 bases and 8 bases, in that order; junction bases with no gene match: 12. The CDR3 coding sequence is TGTGCCAGCATCGGTCCGGGACAGGGAGGGCATGAGCAGTTCTTC. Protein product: CASIGPGQGGHEQFF. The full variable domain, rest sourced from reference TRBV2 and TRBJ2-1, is EPEVTQTPSHQVTQMGQEVILRCVPISNHLYFYWYRQILGQKVEFLVSFYNNEISEKSEIFDDQFSVERPDGSNFTLKIRSTKLEDSAMYFCASIGPGQGGHEQFFGPGTRLTVL.

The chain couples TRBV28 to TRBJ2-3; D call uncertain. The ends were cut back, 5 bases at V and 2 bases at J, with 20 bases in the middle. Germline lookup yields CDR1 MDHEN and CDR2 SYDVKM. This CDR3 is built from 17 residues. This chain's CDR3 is CASSPTPWRPYTDTQYF. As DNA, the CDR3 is TGTGCCAGCAGTCCCACCCCCTGGCGGCCATACACAGATACGCAGTATTTT.

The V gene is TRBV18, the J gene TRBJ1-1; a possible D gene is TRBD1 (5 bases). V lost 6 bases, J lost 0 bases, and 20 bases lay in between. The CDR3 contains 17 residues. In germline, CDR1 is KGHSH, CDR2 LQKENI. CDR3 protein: CASSPSLPTEMNTEAFF. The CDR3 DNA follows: TGTGCCAGCTCCCCCTCCCTGCCGACAGAAATGAACACTGAAGCTTTCTTT.

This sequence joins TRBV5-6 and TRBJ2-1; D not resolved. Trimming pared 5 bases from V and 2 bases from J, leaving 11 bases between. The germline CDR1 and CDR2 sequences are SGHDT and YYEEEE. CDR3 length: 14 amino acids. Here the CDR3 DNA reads TGTGCCAGCAGGCCCCGGTTGGCCTACAATGAGCAGTTCTTC. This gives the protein CASRPRLAYNEQFF.

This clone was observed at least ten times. This chain's CDR3 is CASSLATGDGYGYTF. CDR3 nucleotides: TGCGCCAGCAGCCTAGCGACAGGGGACGGCTATGGCTACACCTTC. This sequence joins TRBV5-1 and TRBJ1-2, with 8 nucleotides matching TRBD1. CDR1 is SGHRS, CDR2 YFSETQ, per germline. This CDR3 has 15 amino acids. Trimming at V came to 4 bases and at J to 4 bases, leaving 9 bases not matched to a gene.

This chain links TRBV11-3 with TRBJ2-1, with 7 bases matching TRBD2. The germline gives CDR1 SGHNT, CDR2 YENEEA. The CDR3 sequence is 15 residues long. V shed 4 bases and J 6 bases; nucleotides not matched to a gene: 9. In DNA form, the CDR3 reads TGTGCCAGCAGCTCAGGACCCCCGGGGGGCAATGAGCAGTTCTTC. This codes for CASSSGPPGGNEQFF.

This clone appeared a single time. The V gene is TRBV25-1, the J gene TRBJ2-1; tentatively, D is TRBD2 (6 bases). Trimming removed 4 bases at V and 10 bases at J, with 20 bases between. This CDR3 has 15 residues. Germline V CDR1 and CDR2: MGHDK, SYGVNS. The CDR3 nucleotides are TGTGCCAGCAGTGCTCTAGCGCCTGCTACAAGAGAGCAGTTCTTC. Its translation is CASSALAPATREQFF.

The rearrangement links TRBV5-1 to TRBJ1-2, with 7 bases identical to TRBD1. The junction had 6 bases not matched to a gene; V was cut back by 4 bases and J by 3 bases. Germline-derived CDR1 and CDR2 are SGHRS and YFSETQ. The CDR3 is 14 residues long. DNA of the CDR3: TGCGCCAGCAGCCCCCTCGGGACAGACTATGGCTACACCTTC. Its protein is CASSPLGTDYGYTF. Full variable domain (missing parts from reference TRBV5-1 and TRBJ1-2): KAGVTQTPRYLIKTRGQQVTLSCSPISGHRSVSWYQQTPGQGLQFLFEYFSETQRNKGNFPGRFSGRQFSNSRSEMNVSTLELGDSALYLCASSPLGTDYGYTFGSGTRLTVV.